This T cell receptor beta chain was captured in a study of cytomegalovirus exposure and HLA in healthy donors. Sequencing was performed with immunoSEQ multiplex PCR; in TCRdb, only in-frame clones are kept and a portion is missing. This table holds approximately 150,000 clones, approximately 86% found once. Between the trimmed V and J ends, which lost 3 bases and 1 base, there was a span of 9 bases. Germline V gene data show CDR1 as KGHSH and CDR2 as LQKENI. This CDR3 comprises 14 residues. The sequence came from a man between 18 and 29 years old in good health and CMV-seropositive. Sequencing was performed on PBMCs. The V call is TRBV18, the J call TRBJ1-1, with a tentative D call TRBD1 (6 bases). CDR3 protein: CASSPGHPNTEAFF. Here the CDR3 DNA reads TGTGCCAGCTCACCGGGACACCCGAACACTGAAGCTTTCTTT.